The 5 T cell receptor beta chains in this list originate from one sample, sequenced in a study of graft-versus-host responses after intestinal transplantation. The method was immunoSEQ multiplex PCR; TCRdb's version includes in-frame clones alone and lacks a portion of them. The sample has over 90,000 clones, roughly 90% seen once. No antigen has been identified for these receptors. The sequenced sample was unstimulated CD8+ T cells sorted from spleen or lymph node cells, obtained before intestinal transplant. The origin of the receptors is a human donor who received an intestinal transplant.

The chain is built from TRBV6-5 and TRBJ1-1, with TRBD1 matching 9 bases. Germline CDR1 reads MNHEY; CDR2 reads SVGAGI. CDR3 length: 14 amino acids. After removal of 6 bases from V and 4 bases from J, the junction contained 6 bases not matched to a gene. For the CDR3, the DNA is TGTGCCAGCAGGACCGGGACAGGGATCACTGAAGCTTTCTTT. Its protein product is CASRTGTGITEAFF.

This clone is a singleton in its sample. At the DNA level, this CDR3 is encoded by other sequences in the same sample as well. The chain carries TRBV6-5 and TRBJ1-4, with a tentative D call TRBD1 (5 bases). With 2 bases removed from V and 7 bases from J, the gap between germline ends came to 11 bases. This CDR3 has 14 residues. Germline values: CDR1 MNHEY, CDR2 SVGAGI. This CDR3 reads CASSYSQGGEKLFF. In nucleotides, the CDR3 is TGTGCCAGCAGTTACAGCCAGGGAGGTGAAAAACTGTTTTTT.

A single count supports this clone. The J gene is TRBJ2-1, the V gene TRBV4-1, with 11 positions matching TRBD2. V lost 3 bases, J lost 4 bases, and 8 bases stayed unmatched. Germline loops: CDR1 MGHRA, CDR2 YSYEKL. The CDR3 spans 17 residues. The CDR3 DNA reads as TGCGCCAGCAGCCATTCCTCGACTAGCGGGGTTTACAATGAGCAGTTCTTC. Translating it yields CASSHSSTSGVYNEQFF.

With respect to this clone: Other nucleotide sequences in the sample specify the same CDR3. V usage is TRBV5-1 and J usage is TRBJ1-1; weak D call: TRBD1 (6 bases). V was cut by 4 bases and J by 0 bases, with 7 bases left in between. CDR1 and CDR2 from the germline V gene are SGHRS and YFSETQ. The CDR3 covers 13 residues. The CDR3, as DNA: TGCGCCAGCAGCGCAGGGGTGAACACTGAAGCTTTCTTT. This translates into CASSAGVNTEAFF.

This clone was seen a handful of times. Additional DNA sequences in this sample encode the identical CDR3. This chain uses TRBV9 with TRBJ2-7; a weak D match, TRBD2 (6 bases). Germline-derived CDR1 and CDR2 are SGDLS and YYNGEE. Trimming cost V 0 bases and J 3 bases, with 13 bases left between them. The CDR3 is 15 residues long. CDR3 in amino acids: CASSVAEGGNYEQYF. The CDR3 nucleotides read TGTGCCAGCAGCGTAGCGGAGGGCGGAAACTACGAGCAGTACTTC.